The rows below give T cell receptor beta chains drawn from one sample of a study of technical replicates of blood from several donors. The protocol was immunoSEQ multiplex PCR, while the TCRdb copy is restricted to in-frame clones and leaves out a portion. The table includes some 57,000 clones, about 90% detected once. Specimen: PBMCs. Receptor source: a human donor in good health. Some clones in this sample may be carry-over from other donors' samples. The CDR3 runs from the conserved cysteine through the conserved F or W.

cdr3_aa	v_call	j_call
CATEDRRDYGYTF	TRBV15	TRBJ1-2
CASSQGQGVYEQYF	TRBV4-3	TRBJ2-7
CASRLTSGTLTSTDTQYF	TRBV7-2	TRBJ2-3
CATSSKTSDLETQYF	TRBV15	TRBJ2-5
CASSLDRGLNTEAFF	TRBV7-9	TRBJ1-1
CASSDQGIIGSGELFF	TRBV2	TRBJ2-2
CATSNGGHLSTDTQYF	TRBV15	TRBJ2-3
CASSEVDTYNEQFF	TRBV2	TRBJ2-1
CASRGTGNYEQYF	TRBV6-1	TRBJ2-7
CASSWSSGRTDTQYF	TRBV25-1	TRBJ2-3
CASSSQGSQETQYF	TRBV5-4	TRBJ2-5